The next 25 T cell receptor beta chains were all read from a single sample in a study of OX40 agonist ivuxolimab in advanced cancers. TCRdb's table, derived via immunoSEQ multiplex PCR, lists solely in-frame clones and lacks some. The table records tens of thousands of clones, roughly 84% of them present only once. The sample in question was CD4+ or CD8+ T cells sorted from blood, obtained in a trial of the OX40 agonist ivuxolimab. The receptors shown here come from an adult with an advanced solid tumor such as melanoma, head and neck, liver or kidney cancer.

The V and J genes are TRBV5-4 and TRBJ1-4; perhaps TRBD1 as D (6 bases). Germline V gene lookup returns CDR1 SGHNT and CDR2 YYREEE (reference sequence). The CDR3 covers 13 residues. Trimming shortened V by 7 bases and J by 8 bases, and 15 bases separated the two germline ends. The chain's CDR3 is CASRGRDSEKLFF. The CDR3 nucleotides are TGTGCCAGCCGGGGGCGCGATTCGGAAAAACTGTTTTTT.

The chain uses TRBV7-3 and TRBJ2-5, with 7 bases that match TRBD1. Germline V gene sequence: CDR1 SGHTA, CDR2 FQGTGA. The V gene end was trimmed by 0 bases and the J gene end by 2 bases; junction bases not matched to a gene: 6. The CDR3 runs 16 residues. The CDR3 region is CASSLTRDSGQETQYF. CDR3 bases: TGTGCCAGCAGCTTAACTCGGGACAGTGGGCAAGAGACCCAGTACTTC. Full variable domain (remainder filled in from reference TRBV7-3 and TRBJ2-5): GAGVSQTPSNKVTEKGKYVELRCDPISGHTALYWYRQSLGQGPEFLIYFQGTGAADDSGLPNDRFFAVRPEGSVSTLKIQRTERGDSAVYLCASSLTRDSGQETQYFGPGTRLLVL.

This clone is a singleton in its sample. The rearrangement joins TRBV2 to TRBJ2-6; 8 bases agree with TRBD1. Germline trimming cut 4 bases from V and 0 bases from J; bases unmatched to any gene: 2. Germline CDR1 and CDR2: SNHLY and FYNNEI. The CDR3 has 16 residues. The CDR3 sequence is CASSGQGSSGANVLTF. In nucleotides, the CDR3 is TGTGCCAGCAGTGGACAGGGGTCCTCTGGGGCCAACGTCCTGACTTTC.

This clone has a handful of counts. The chain links TRBV11-2 to TRBJ2-3; no reliable D call. V was clipped by 4 bases and J by 4 bases, with 12 bases between them. The length of the CDR3 is 14 residues. Germline values: CDR1 SGHAT, CDR2 FQNNGV. The CDR3 region has the DNA TGTGCCAGCAGCTCCAATGACCGCGCAGATACGCAGTATTTT. Translation gives CASSSNDRADTQYF.

This rearrangement joins TRBV28 to TRBJ2-7; 8 bases map to TRBD1. Trimming at V came to 5 bases and at J to 7 bases, leaving 13 bases not matched to a gene. The CDR3 consists of 15 residues. Per germline, CDR1 MDHEN and CDR2 SYDVKM. The CDR3 nucleotides read TGTGCCAGCAGTGAGACGGGACAGGTCCTTGGGGAGCAGTACTTC. Its translation: CASSETGQVLGEQYF.

The chain couples TRBV5-1 to TRBJ2-1; no clear D gene. The length of the CDR3 is 16 residues. V was cut by 2 bases and J by 0 bases, with 12 bases left in between. Germline CDR1 is SGHRS and CDR2 is YFSETQ. This CDR3 reads CASSLGAFSSYNEQFF. The CDR3 DNA reads as TGCGCCAGCAGCTTAGGAGCGTTCAGCTCCTACAATGAGCAGTTCTTC. Supplemented by reference TRBV5-1 and TRBJ2-1, the full variable domain reads KAGVTQTPRYLIKTRGQQVTLSCSPISGHRSVSWYQQTPGQGLQFLFEYFSETQRNKGNFPGRFSGRQFSNSRSEMNVSTLELGDSALYLCASSLGAFSSYNEQFFGPGTRLTVL.

The V gene is TRBV6-5, the J gene TRBJ2-1; D is perhaps TRBD1 (6 bases). The germline V gene has CDR1 MNHEY and CDR2 SVGAGI. V dropped 3 bases and J dropped 4 bases, with 16 bases sitting between them. The CDR3 runs to 16 residues. The CDR3 DNA follows: TGTGCCAGCAGTTATTCCGGGACATTACTTTACAATGAGCAGTTCTTC. Translation: CASSYSGTLLYNEQFF.

The chain has TRBV6-1 and TRBJ2-2; TRBD2 matches 9 bases. The V gene end was trimmed by 4 bases and the J gene end by 6 bases; junction bases not matched to a gene: 9. This CDR3 is 16 amino acids long. The germline gives CDR1 MNHNS, CDR2 SASEGT. CDR3: CASSVGYSGSSGELFF. The CDR3 DNA sequence: TGTGCCAGCAGTGTTGGGTATAGCGGGAGCTCCGGGGAGCTGTTTTTT.

This clone has just a few counts. The CDR3 DNA reads TGTGCCAGCAGCTTAGTGCAGGCTGGAAACACCATATATTTT. Its protein product is CASSLVQAGNTIYF. The chain couples TRBV7-9 to TRBJ1-3; no firm D call. The CDR3 has 14 residues. The V gene's germline CDR1 is SEHNR and CDR2 FQNEAQ (reference sequence). V shed 1 base and J shed 2 bases, with 6 bases lying between them. The variable domain in full, with the rest retrieved from reference TRBV7-9 and TRBJ1-3, is DTGVSQNPRHKITKRGQNVTFRCDPISEHNRLYWYRQTLGQGPEFLTYFQNEAQLEKSRLLSDRFSAERPKGSFSTLEIQRTEQGDSAMYLCASSLVQAGNTIYFGEGSWLTVV.

This rearrangement joins TRBV6-1 to TRBJ2-1; 10 nucleotides agree with TRBD2. The CDR3 covers 15 residues. V shed 8 bases, J shed 10 bases, and the junction held 14 bases outside the gene matches. Per the germline V gene, CDR1 is MNHNS and CDR2 is SASEGT. As DNA, the CDR3 is TGTGCCAGCGAGGGCGGGCTAGCGGGAGTGGGGGAGCAGTTCTTC. It translates to CASEGGLAGVGEQFF.

The chain employs TRBV9 and TRBJ2-7, with D uncertain. Germline V gene lookup returns CDR1 SGDLS and CDR2 YYNGEE. The CDR3 sequence is 14 residues long. The ends were cut back, 0 bases at V and 0 bases at J, with 7 bases in the middle. For the CDR3, the DNA is TGTGCCAGCAGCGTAGGTGGCAACTCCTACGAGCAGTACTTC. This translates into CASSVGGNSYEQYF.

CDR3 in amino acids: CASSLFLAGGRVNEQFF. DNA for the CDR3: TGCGCCAGCAGCTTGTTTCTAGCGGGGGGCCGCGTCAATGAGCAGTTCTTC. The genes are TRBV5-1 and TRBJ2-1; 11 nucleotides agree with TRBD2. CDR1 is SGHRS and CDR2 is YFSETQ in the germline V gene. The V and J ends lost 1 base and 6 bases, in that order; junction bases with no gene match: 9. CDR3 length: 17 amino acids.

V gene TRBV28 combines with J gene TRBJ2-7, with 11 positions matching TRBD2. The CDR3 consists of 15 residues. V trimming: 8 bases; J trimming: 9 bases; junction bases outside the gene matches: 15. The germline V gene encodes CDR1 MDHEN and CDR2 SYDVKM. Here the CDR3 DNA reads TGTGCCAGCCTACCCGGGACTAGCGGACGTTCGGTGCAGTACTTC. It translates to CASLPGTSGRSVQYF. The variable domain in full, completed from reference TRBV28 and TRBJ2-7, reads DVKVTQSSRYLVKRTGEKVFLECVQDMDHENMFWYRQDPGLGLRLIYFSYDVKMKEKGDIPEGYSVSREKKERFSLILESASTNQTSMYLCASLPGTSGRSVQYFGPGTRLTVT.

Here the CDR3 DNA reads TGCGCCAGCAGCTTGGGCGGGGATACCTACGAGCAGTACTTC. Translating gives CASSLGGDTYEQYF. This chain links TRBV5-1 with TRBJ2-7; tentative D call: TRBD2 (6 bases). Germline V gene data show CDR1 as SGHRS and CDR2 as YFSETQ. The CDR3 runs to 14 residues. Trimming cost V 0 bases and J 2 bases, with 9 bases left between them.

The gene calls are TRBV25-1 and TRBJ2-5; 7 nucleotides line up with TRBD2. CDR3 length: 15 residues. Germline trimming cut 7 bases from V and 6 bases from J; bases unmatched to any gene: 14. Germline V gene sequence: CDR1 MGHDK, CDR2 SYGVNS. The CDR3 is CASMPGLPKAQTQYF. The CDR3 bases are TGTGCCAGCATGCCGGGACTACCGAAGGCGCAGACCCAGTACTTC.

CDR3 in amino acids: CASSSTGYNSPLHF. For the CDR3, the DNA is TGTGCCAGCAGCTCTACAGGGTATAATTCACCCCTCCACTTT. The chain carries TRBV7-2 and TRBJ1-6; TRBD1 might be the D (6 bases). The length of the CDR3 is 14 residues. Trimming took 4 bases from V and 4 from J, leaving 8 bases between them. Germline assignment: CDR1 SGHTA and CDR2 FQGNSA.

V is TRBV19 and J is TRBJ2-7, with D maybe TRBD2 (6 bases). Trimming pared 6 bases from V and 0 bases from J, leaving 9 bases between. Germline CDR1 LNHDA, CDR2 SQIVND (reference sequence). The length of the CDR3 is 13 residues. This CDR3 is CASSQTSSYEQYF. The CDR3 nucleotides read TGTGCCAGTAGCCAGACTAGCTCCTACGAGCAGTACTTC.

This chain uses TRBV6-1 with TRBJ2-2; 8 bases align to TRBD2. V dropped 4 bases and J dropped 4; count of bases not matched to a gene: 8. In germline, CDR1 is MNHNS, CDR2 SASEGT. This CDR3 is built from 16 residues. The CDR3 loop is CASSVYGGASTGELFF. For the CDR3, the DNA is TGTGCCAGCAGTGTATACGGGGGGGCCTCCACCGGGGAGCTGTTTTTT.

The genes are TRBV6-1 and TRBJ2-7, with 10 bases that match TRBD1. The CDR3 sequence is 16 residues long. CDR1 MNHNS and CDR2 SASEGT come from the germline V gene. With 2 bases clipped from V and 4 bases from J, the junction kept 8 bases outside the gene matches. CDR3 amino acids: CASSEQPGQGVYEQYF. The CDR3 DNA reads TGTGCCAGCAGTGAACAGCCAGGACAGGGGGTATACGAGCAGTACTTC.

The chain recombines TRBV7-8 with TRBJ2-7; TRBD1 might be the D (5 bases). Germline V gives CDR1 SGHVS, CDR2 FQNEAQ. V lost 0 bases, J lost 2 bases, and 14 bases lay in between. This CDR3 is built from 16 residues. CDR3 loop: CASSLAGHLTPYEQYF. In DNA form, the CDR3 reads TGTGCCAGCAGCTTAGCGGGGCATCTAACCCCCTACGAGCAGTACTTC. Full variable domain (remainder filled in from reference TRBV7-8 and TRBJ2-7): GAGVSQSPRYKVAKRGQDVALRCDPISGHVSLFWYQQALGQGPEFLTYFQNEAQLDKSGLPSDRFFAERPEGSVSTLKIQRTQQEDSAVYLCASSLAGHLTPYEQYFGPGTRLTVT.

This clone was observed a single time. The chain joins TRBV6-1 to TRBJ2-3, with D possibly being TRBD1 or TRBD2 (5 bases each). Trimming shortened V by 6 bases and J by 3 bases, and 16 bases separated the two germline ends. This CDR3 region has 15 residues. From germline, CDR1 is MNHNS and CDR2 SASEGT. In DNA, the CDR3 is TGTGCCAGCAGCCAAGAAGGGACCTCTACAGATACGCAGTATTTT. Protein: CASSQEGTSTDTQYF.

This clone was seen just once. This chain connects TRBV9 to TRBJ2-2; D remains unclear. The CDR3 has 12 residues. Germline CDR1 is SGDLS and CDR2 is YYNGEE. V lost 2 bases to trimming and J lost 7 bases, with 6 bases between them. CDR3 sequence: CASSVLLGELFF. DNA for the CDR3: TGTGCCAGCAGCGTCCTTCTCGGGGAGCTGTTTTTT.

The chain is built from TRBV6-5 and TRBJ2-3; 9 bases match TRBD1. The CDR3 extends over 13 amino acids. Per the germline V gene, CDR1 is MNHEY and CDR2 is SVGAGI. V lost 5 bases and J lost 5; bases outside the gene matches: 2. The CDR3 sequence is CASSLDRGDTQYF. The CDR3 DNA reads TGTGCCAGCAGTCTGGACAGGGGAGATACGCAGTATTTT.

The rearrangement uses TRBV7-6 and TRBJ2-1; 7 positions agree with TRBD1. This CDR3 has 13 amino acids. V was pared by 3 bases and J by 6 bases, with 2 bases of the junction left unmatched. The V gene's germline CDR1 is SGHVS and CDR2 FNYEAQ. The CDR3 loop is CASSLDRTNEQFF. As DNA, the CDR3 is TGTGCCAGCAGCTTGGACAGGACCAATGAGCAGTTCTTC.

The chain carries TRBV2 and TRBJ1-2, with D unclear. The CDR3 extends over 13 amino acids. V lost 5 bases to trimming and J lost 4 bases, with 11 bases between them. Looked up from germline, CDR1 is SNHLY and CDR2 is FYNNEI. CDR3 protein: CASSREVGYGYTF. CDR3 coding DNA: TGTGCCAGCAGTCGGGAGGTTGGCTATGGCTACACCTTC.